The 18 T cell receptor beta chains given below trace back to one sample, sequenced in a study of blood T cell repertoires in COVID-19. Assay used: immunoSEQ multiplex PCR; TCRdb lists only in-frame clones, some missing. The profile shows just over 300,000 clones, around 86% of them singletons. The source material was PBMCs or T cells enriched from blood (not recorded which). All receptors come from a young man who had recovered from COVID-19.

This clone was seen only a few times. This chain connects TRBV6-5 to TRBJ1-6; a weak D match, TRBD1 (5 bases). CDR3 length: 14 amino acids. V dropped 6 bases and J dropped 9 bases, with 15 bases sitting between them. Germline lookup yields CDR1 MNHEY and CDR2 SVGAGI. The CDR3 nucleotides read TGTGCCAGCAGGATCCCAGGGCTTGGTTCACCCCTCCACTTT. It yields the protein CASRIPGLGSPLHF.

The chain employs TRBV28 and TRBJ2-7, with a possible D match to TRBD1 (5 bases). CDR3 length equals 16 residues. The V gene lost 3 bases and the J gene lost 4 bases, with 19 bases spanning the gap. Germline lookup yields CDR1 MDHEN and CDR2 SYDVKM. CDR3 coding DNA: TGTGCCAGCAGTTTTAAAGCGAGAACAGGAGAATACGAGCAGTACTTC. Translation gives CASSFKARTGEYEQYF.

This rearrangement joins TRBV5-6 to TRBJ2-3; possible D gene TRBD2, 6 bases. Between the trimmed V and J ends, which lost 1 base and 1 base, there was a span of 13 bases. From germline, CDR1 is SGHDT and CDR2 YYEEEE. The CDR3 spans 16 residues. The chain's CDR3 is CASSLKVAAGTDTQYF. The CDR3 nucleotides are TGTGCCAGCAGCTTGAAGGTAGCGGCGGGCACAGATACGCAGTATTTT.

This clone was counted at least ten times. The chain couples TRBV27 to TRBJ2-2; TRBD2 matches 10 bases. The CDR3 length is 18 residues. CDR1 and CDR2 from the germline V gene are MNHEY and SMNVEV (reference sequence). V shed 0 bases and J 2 bases; nucleotides not matched to a gene: 6. The DNA for the CDR3 is TGTGCCAGCAGTTTATCAGCATGGACTAGCGGAAACACCGGGGAGCTGTTTTTT. Encoded protein: CASSLSAWTSGNTGELFF.

The rearrangement joins TRBV2 to TRBJ1-6; possible D gene TRBD1, 5 bases. The CDR3 is 15 residues long. Trimming took off 11 bases at V and 0 bases at J, with 14 bases between the two ends. From germline, CDR1 is SNHLY and CDR2 FYNNEI. The CDR3 DNA sequence: TGTGCCGGACAACCAGGTGGCTCCTATAATTCACCCCTCCACTTT. Its translation: CAGQPGGSYNSPLHF.

This rearrangement joins TRBV11-2 to TRBJ2-3, with TRBD2 matching 10 bases. CDR1 and CDR2 (germline): SGHAT, FQNNGV. The CDR3 is 16 residues long. With V trimmed by 2 bases and J by 2 bases, 4 bases remained unmatched. The CDR3 DNA reads as TGTGCCAGCAGCTTACGTAGCGGGGGGCCCACAGATACGCAGTATTTT. Translation gives CASSLRSGGPTDTQYF.

V gene TRBV10-3 combines with J gene TRBJ1-2; possibly TRBD1 for D (5 bases). CDR1 is ENHRY and CDR2 is SYGVKD in the germline V gene. V lost 4 bases and J lost 6, with 18 bases in between. This CDR3 comprises 15 residues. The CDR3 DNA reads as TGTGCCATCAGTGGGGGCTCTGTCAGGGAGGATGGCTACACCTTC. Its translation: CAISGGSVREDGYTF.

This CDR3 reads CASSSRVDPGETQYF. The CDR3 DNA sequence: TGTGCCAGCAGTTCGCGGGTTGACCCGGGGGAGACCCAGTACTTC. V gene TRBV28 combines with J gene TRBJ2-5; tentative D call: TRBD2 (5 bases). Trimming removed 4 bases at V and 5 bases at J, with 17 bases between. The V gene's germline CDR1 is MDHEN and CDR2 SYDVKM. The CDR3 is 15 residues long.

V is TRBV13 and J is TRBJ2-1, with a weak D call TRBD1 (5 bases). Germline CDR1 is PRHDT and CDR2 is FYEKMQ (reference sequence). V lost 1 base and J lost 5, with 9 bases in between. The CDR3 totals 14 residues. The chain's CDR3 is CASSLEGANNEQFF. The DNA of the CDR3 is TGTGCCAGCAGCTTAGAAGGGGCCAACAATGAGCAGTTCTTC.

The chain combines TRBV6-6 with TRBJ2-1, with TRBD2 matching 14 bases. J was trimmed by 2 bases and V by 5 bases; bases with no gene match: 26. Germline V gene sequence: CDR1 MNHNY, CDR2 SVGAGI (reference sequence). This CDR3 spans 24 amino acids. The CDR3 loop reads CASSPLGRPLTSRTSGRPYNEQFF. The CDR3, as DNA: TGTGCCAGCAGTCCGCTCGGCAGGCCTCTAACCTCCAGGACTAGCGGGAGGCCCTACAATGAGCAGTTCTTC.

The chain joins TRBV5-5 to TRBJ2-3; D is perhaps TRBD2 (7 bases). This CDR3 is 16 amino acids long. Between the trimmed V and J ends, which lost 1 base and 0 bases, there was a span of 12 bases. Germline V gene sequence: CDR1 SGHKS, CDR2 YYEKEE (reference sequence). CDR3 DNA sequence: TGTGCCAGCAGCTTGTTGGGGGGGGCTAGCACAGATACGCAGTATTTT. It encodes CASSLLGGASTDTQYF.

The chain recombines TRBV28 with TRBJ2-7, with a possible D match to TRBD2 (5 bases). CDR1 and CDR2 from the germline V gene are MDHEN and SYDVKM. The CDR3 has 16 residues. Between the trimmed V and J ends, which lost 7 bases and 3 bases, there was a span of 22 bases. CDR3 region: CASNPAGSQGVYEQYF. CDR3 nucleotide sequence: TGTGCCAGCAATCCGGCGGGCAGTCAAGGAGTCTACGAGCAGTACTTC.

The chain recombines TRBV9 with TRBJ1-1; D ambiguous. V was trimmed by 2 bases and J by 0 bases, leaving 2 bases between them. This CDR3 comprises 12 residues. Germline CDR1 reads SGDLS; CDR2 reads YYNGEE. CDR3 amino acids: CASSVMNTEAFF. CDR3 nucleotide sequence: TGTGCCAGCAGCGTTATGAACACTGAAGCTTTCTTT.

The V and J genes are TRBV28 and TRBJ1-2; TRBD1 might be the D (6 bases). CDR1 is MDHEN and CDR2 is SYDVKM in the germline V gene. V shed 2 bases and J shed 5 bases, with 21 bases lying between them. This CDR3 comprises 17 residues. CDR3 sequence (DNA): TGTGCCAGCAGTTTACCTCAGGGGTCCTCGCTACCTTATGGCTACACCTTC. The encoded protein is CASSLPQGSSLPYGYTF.

The V gene is TRBV19, the J gene TRBJ2-7, with D possibly being TRBD1 (5 bases). Germline V lookup: CDR1 LNHDA, CDR2 SQIVND (reference sequence). CDR3 length: 15 amino acids. V was shortened by 1 base and J by 0 bases, with 10 bases between the two germline ends. The DNA of the CDR3 is TGTGCCAGTAGTATAGGGACACCGAGCTCCTACGAGCAGTACTTC. Translating gives CASSIGTPSSYEQYF.

The chain employs TRBV5-1 and TRBJ2-7; 12 positions match TRBD1. In germline, CDR1 is SGHRS, CDR2 YFSETQ. The CDR3 totals 18 residues. The ends lost 4 bases at V and 6 bases at J; junction bases unmatched: 17. The CDR3 DNA is TGCGCCAGCAGCCCCCGGTATGGAAGAGGGACAGGGGGCCTCGAGCAGTACTTC. It is translated as CASSPRYGRGTGGLEQYF.

The rearrangement links TRBV5-4 to TRBJ1-4; D gene unclear. The germline gives CDR1 SGHNT, CDR2 YYREEE (reference sequence). This CDR3 region has 18 residues. The ends were cut back, 2 bases at V and 0 bases at J, with 17 bases in the middle. CDR3 sequence reads: CASSFVWGGFTTNEKLFF. The CDR3 bases are TGTGCCAGCAGCTTTGTCTGGGGAGGATTTACAACTAATGAAAAACTGTTTTTT.

The rearrangement uses TRBV25-1 and TRBJ2-7; tentatively, D is TRBD2 (5 bases). Trimming took 4 bases from V and 5 from J, leaving 18 bases between them. The V gene's germline CDR1 is MGHDK and CDR2 SYGVNS. The CDR3 runs 15 residues. CDR3 in DNA: TGTGCCAGCAGTGTATTCGGACTCCGCCGCGACGAGCAGTACTTC. Translated: CASSVFGLRRDEQYF.